A single sample gave rise to the 28 T cell receptor beta chains below, sequenced in a study of T cell changes during pregnancy in multiple sclerosis. Using immunoSEQ multiplex PCR, the repertoire was profiled, and TCRdb retains in-frame clones only, with some absent. The table has about 100,000 clones, roughly 90% seen once. This sample comprised peripheral blood, obtained after pregnancy. These receptors all stem from a female donor with multiple sclerosis, enrolled in a pregnancy study.

This rearrangement joins TRBV28 to TRBJ2-7, with 11 nucleotides matching TRBD2. CDR1 MDHEN and CDR2 SYDVKM come from the germline V gene. V trimming: 6 bases; J trimming: 2 bases; junction bases outside the gene matches: 9. The CDR3 is 16 amino acids. The CDR3 region has the DNA TGTGCCAGCAGCCGGGCGACTAGCGGGGCCCCCTACGAGCAGTACTTC. It specifies CASSRATSGAPYEQYF.

The CDR3: CASSVLDWYTEAFF. The CDR3 bases are TGTGCCAGCAGCGTTTTAGACTGGTACACTGAAGCTTTCTTT. The chain recombines TRBV7-8 with TRBJ1-1; D gene ambiguous. This CDR3 spans 14 amino acids. Germline CDR1 SGHVS, CDR2 FQNEAQ. Trimming left V 5 bases short and J 3 bases short, with 13 bases between.

The V gene is TRBV6-1, the J gene TRBJ1-2, with D uncertain. Germline lookup yields CDR1 MNHNS and CDR2 SASEGT. V lost 2 bases, J lost 9 bases, and 10 bases lay in between. This CDR3 has 12 residues. In DNA form, the CDR3 reads TGTGCCAGCAGTGAATGGAAAGACAGCTACACCTTC. The encoded protein is CASSEWKDSYTF.

This chain uses TRBV7-3 with TRBJ2-1; the match to TRBD2 covers 10 bases. This CDR3 spans 15 amino acids. Trimming removed 3 bases from V and 7 bases from J; junction bases left unmatched: 6. In germline, CDR1 is SGHTA, CDR2 FQGTGA. CDR3 coding DNA: TGTGCCAGCAGCTTTAAAGCGGGGGGGCTTAATGAGCAGTTCTTC. The encoded protein is CASSFKAGGLNEQFF.

The chain couples TRBV28 to TRBJ2-7, with D possibly TRBD2 on 6 matching bases. Per germline, CDR1 MDHEN and CDR2 SYDVKM. V shed 11 bases and J shed 0 bases, with 14 bases lying between them. The CDR3 is 13 amino acids. The CDR3 bases are TGTGCCGCGCGAAACGGGGGCTCCTACGAGCAGTACTTC. Translating gives CAARNGGSYEQYF. Together with reference TRBV28 and TRBJ2-7, the CDR3 gives the full variable domain: DVKVTQSSRYLVKRTGEKVFLECVQDMDHENMFWYRQDPGLGLRLIYFSYDVKMKEKGDIPEGYSVSREKKERFSLILESASTNQTSMYLCAARNGGSYEQYFGPGTRLTVT.

The chain carries TRBV11-2 and TRBJ1-2; 9 bases are a match to TRBD1. The germline V gene has CDR1 SGHAT and CDR2 FQNNGV. The CDR3 has 17 residues. The J segment lost 0 bases and the V segment lost 6 bases, leaving 11 bases of the junction unmatched. In nucleotides, the CDR3 is TGTGCCAGCAGGGATTCGAACAGGGGGCCCTCTAACTATGGCTACACCTTC. It specifies CASRDSNRGPSNYGYTF.

The V and J genes are TRBV7-9 and TRBJ2-1; D ambiguous. The CDR3 has 12 residues. With 5 bases removed from V and 8 bases from J, the gap between germline ends came to 10 bases. The germline V gene encodes CDR1 SEHNR and CDR2 FQNEAQ (reference sequence). The CDR3 coding sequence is TGTGCCAGCAGCCACAGAGCTGATGAGCAGTTCTTC. This gives the protein CASSHRADEQFF.

This clone was counted once. The CDR3 reads CASSFAGHEQYF. In nucleotides, the CDR3 is TGTGCCAGCAGCTTCGCGGGCCACGAGCAGTACTTC. This chain links TRBV7-8 with TRBJ2-7; a possible D gene is TRBD2 (5 bases). The CDR3 sequence is 12 residues long. V lost 3 bases and J lost 5, with 8 bases in between. Germline V gene sequence: CDR1 SGHVS, CDR2 FQNEAQ.

The chain joins TRBV6-1 to TRBJ1-6; 8 bases are shared with TRBD1. CDR1 is MNHNS and CDR2 is SASEGT in the germline V gene. This CDR3 region has 15 residues. V shed 1 base, J shed 9 bases, and the junction held 5 bases outside the gene matches. Here the CDR3 reads CASSEVPDRGSPLHF. CDR3 nucleotide sequence: TGTGCCAGCAGTGAAGTACCCGACAGGGGTTCACCCCTCCACTTT.

The chain joins TRBV28 to TRBJ1-2; 7 bases line up with TRBD1. The CDR3 is 18 amino acids. The trim removed 7 bases at V and 0 bases at J, leaving 17 bases unmatched. CDR1 and CDR2 from the germline V gene are MDHEN and SYDVKM. The CDR3 DNA follows: TGTGCCAGCATTCGACTTAGGACAGGCCTCTCCGCTAACTATGGCTACACCTTC. The encoded protein is CASIRLRTGLSANYGYTF.

The V call is TRBV2, the J call TRBJ2-3; 16 nucleotides agree with TRBD2. Looked up from germline, CDR1 is SNHLY and CDR2 is FYNNEI. Trimming removed 6 bases from V and 3 bases from J; junction bases left unmatched: 6. The CDR3 runs to 17 residues. This chain's CDR3 is CASSHPGLAGGTDTQYF. For the CDR3, the DNA is TGTGCCAGCAGCCACCCGGGACTAGCGGGGGGGACAGATACGCAGTATTTT. The whole variable domain, filled in from reference TRBV2 and TRBJ2-3, reads EPEVTQTPSHQVTQMGQEVILRCVPISNHLYFYWYRQILGQKVEFLVSFYNNEISEKSEIFDDQFSVERPDGSNFTLKIRSTKLEDSAMYFCASSHPGLAGGTDTQYFGPGTRLTVL.

The chain carries TRBV5-6 and TRBJ1-5, with D unclear. The V and J ends lost 4 bases and 7 bases respectively, with 12 bases between them. The CDR3 has 13 amino acids. From germline, CDR1 is SGHDT and CDR2 YYEEEE. CDR3 in DNA: TGTGCCAGCAGCCCTGGCGGAGGCCAGCCCCAGCATTTT. Its translation: CASSPGGGQPQHF.

The V and J genes are TRBV5-6 and TRBJ2-7; 7 nucleotides agree with TRBD2. The V gene's germline CDR1 is SGHDT and CDR2 YYEEEE. The CDR3 is 16 residues long. J lost 3 bases, V lost 0 bases, and 9 bases had no gene match. The CDR3 region is CASSLAWEGTFYEQYF. For the CDR3, the DNA is TGTGCCAGCAGCTTGGCATGGGAGGGGACCTTCTACGAGCAGTACTTC. Using reference TRBV5-6 and TRBJ2-7 for the parts outside the CDR3, the full variable domain is DAGVTQSPTHLIKTRGQQVTLRCSPKSGHDTVSWYQQALGQGPQFIFQYYEEEERQRGNFPDRFSGHQFPNYSSELNVNALLLGDSALYLCASSLAWEGTFYEQYFGPGTRLTVT.

This chain uses TRBV19 with TRBJ1-2; 11 nucleotides match TRBD1. This CDR3 region has 13 residues. CDR1 is LNHDA, CDR2 SQIVND, per germline (reference sequence). J gave up 4 bases and V 9 bases, and 4 bases lay outside the gene matches. CDR3 region: CASGTGGGYGYTF. Here the CDR3 DNA reads TGTGCCAGCGGGACAGGGGGAGGCTATGGCTACACCTTC. The full variable domain, completed using reference TRBV19 and TRBJ1-2, is DGGITQSPKYLFRKEGQNVTLSCEQNLNHDAMYWYRQDPGQGLRLIYYSQIVNDFQKGDIAEGYSVSREKKESFPLTVTSAQKNPTAFYLCASGTGGGYGYTFGSGTRLTVV.

The V gene is TRBV7-9, the J gene TRBJ1-6; 7 bases agree with TRBD1. With V trimmed by 2 bases and J by 8 bases, 9 bases remained unmatched. This CDR3 comprises 16 residues. Germline V lookup: CDR1 SEHNR, CDR2 FQNEAQ (reference sequence). CDR3 bases: TGTGCCAGCAGCTTAATGGGGCAGGGGGGAGATTCACCCCTCCACTTT. Its protein is CASSLMGQGGDSPLHF.

The genes are TRBV5-6 and TRBJ1-1; D is unclear. V was shortened by 0 bases and J by 2 bases, with 8 bases between the two germline ends. The CDR3 contains 14 residues. Germline V CDR1 and CDR2: SGHDT, YYEEEE. The CDR3 region has the DNA TGTGCCAGCAGCTTGGGGGAGGAAAACACTGAAGCTTTCTTT. Its translation is CASSLGEENTEAFF.

This chain connects TRBV18 to TRBJ1-1; TRBD1 agrees at 8 bases. The germline V gene encodes CDR1 KGHSH and CDR2 LQKENI. Trimming took 4 bases from V and 0 from J; bases not matched to a gene: 1. The CDR3 length is 14 residues. CDR3 protein: CASSQDRVNTEAFF. The CDR3 DNA sequence: TGTGCCAGCTCACAGGACAGGGTGAACACTGAAGCTTTCTTT. Full variable domain (missing parts from reference TRBV18 and TRBJ1-1): NAGVMQNPRHLVRRRGQEARLRCSPMKGHSHVYWYRQLPEEGLKFMVYLQKENIIDESGMPKERFSAEFPKEGPSILRIQQVVRGDSAAYFCASSQDRVNTEAFFGQGTRLTVV.

This rearrangement joins TRBV5-1 to TRBJ2-3; possible D gene TRBD1, 6 bases. V dropped 1 base and J dropped 4 bases, with 13 bases sitting between them. The CDR3 consists of 15 residues. CDR1 SGHRS and CDR2 YFSETQ come from the germline V gene. The CDR3 loop reads CASSLMGAHADTQYF. CDR3 nucleotides: TGCGCCAGCAGCTTGATGGGGGCGCATGCAGATACGCAGTATTTT.

This clone was found once. V is TRBV27 and J is TRBJ2-3; D is unresolved. CDR1 is MNHEY and CDR2 is SMNVEV in the germline V gene (reference sequence). Trimming cost V 3 bases and J 5 bases, with 9 bases left between them. This CDR3 region has 13 residues. The CDR3 sequence is CASSFGGKDTQYF. In nucleotides, the CDR3 is TGTGCCAGCAGTTTCGGCGGAAAAGATACGCAGTATTTT.

The rearrangement joins TRBV5-1 to TRBJ1-2; possibly TRBD1 for D (6 bases). Trimming shortened V by 6 bases and J by 3 bases, and 12 bases separated the two germline ends. Germline V lookup: CDR1 SGHRS, CDR2 YFSETQ. The CDR3 covers 13 residues. The DNA of the CDR3 is TGCGCCAGCACACCACAGGGCGACTATGGCTACACCTTC. This translates into CASTPQGDYGYTF.

This sequence joins TRBV5-1 and TRBJ2-2; 10 bases are a match to TRBD2. Germline-derived CDR1 and CDR2 are SGHRS and YFSETQ. V lost 4 bases to trimming and J lost 1 base; unmatched junction nucleotides: 7. This CDR3 is 17 amino acids long. This CDR3 reads CASSPIIAGGNTGELFF. CDR3 DNA sequence: TGCGCCAGCAGCCCCATTATAGCGGGAGGGAACACCGGGGAGCTGTTTTTT.

The CDR3 DNA is TGTGCCTGGGGATTTTTAGACAGGGGAGAGGCAGATACGCAGTATTTT. Translating gives CAWGFLDRGEADTQYF. This chain links TRBV30 with TRBJ2-3, with 8 positions matching TRBD1. Losses at the gene ends were 5 bases for V and 4 bases for J; bases not matched to a gene: 14. The CDR3 extends over 16 amino acids. The germline CDR1 and CDR2 sequences are GTSNPN and SVGIG (reference sequence).

V usage is TRBV28 and J usage is TRBJ2-1, with D maybe TRBD2 (6 bases). Trimming took 5 bases from V and 8 from J, leaving 13 bases between them. This CDR3 has 13 amino acids. CDR1 and CDR2 (germline): MDHEN, SYDVKM. CDR3 region: CASSDGGVDEQFF. DNA for the CDR3: TGTGCCAGCAGTGACGGGGGAGTAGATGAGCAGTTCTTC.

The V and J genes are TRBV25-1 and TRBJ2-7; weak D call: TRBD2 (5 bases). Trimming stripped 5 bases from V and 5 bases from J, with 19 bases between. Per the germline V gene, CDR1 is MGHDK and CDR2 is SYGVNS. This CDR3 comprises 15 residues. The DNA of the CDR3 is TGTGCCAGCAGTTTCACGGAGGACGGCGGAGACGAGCAGTACTTC. Its protein product is CASSFTEDGGDEQYF.

The V and J genes are TRBV18 and TRBJ1-4; D perhaps matches TRBD1 (5 bases). V gave up 1 base and J gave up 3 bases, with 9 bases separating them. Germline V lookup: CDR1 KGHSH, CDR2 LQKENI. This CDR3 has 15 amino acids. The CDR3 bases are TGTGCCAGCTCACCACAGGGGCGCTCTAATGAAAAACTGTTTTTT. Translation: CASSPQGRSNEKLFF.

This rearrangement joins TRBV4-3 to TRBJ2-7, with TRBD2 matching over 8 bases. The CDR3 contains 15 residues. The V gene's germline CDR1 is LGHNA and CDR2 YSLEER. The trim removed 1 base at V and 0 bases at J, leaving 2 bases unmatched. CDR3 sequence reads: CASSQAGGGSYEQYF. For the CDR3, the DNA is TGCGCCAGCAGCCAAGCGGGGGGGGGCTCCTACGAGCAGTACTTC.

V gene TRBV27 combines with J gene TRBJ1-2, with D perhaps TRBD1 (5 bases). The CDR3 loop spans 13 amino acids. V was trimmed by 8 bases and J by 5 bases, leaving 15 bases between them. CDR1 MNHEY and CDR2 SMNVEV come from the germline V gene (reference sequence). CDR3 coding DNA: TGTGCCAGCGCCGGAGGGGCTGGGTATGGCTACACCTTC. It encodes CASAGGAGYGYTF.

The chain couples TRBV2 to TRBJ1-4, with a possible D match to TRBD1 (5 bases). Germline V gene sequence: CDR1 SNHLY, CDR2 FYNNEI. The CDR3 has 15 amino acids. Trimming removed 6 bases at V and 4 bases at J, with 15 bases between. CDR3 residues: CASSDGAQSNEKLFF. The DNA for the CDR3 is TGTGCCAGCAGCGATGGGGCGCAGAGTAATGAAAAACTGTTTTTT.